Included here is one T cell receptor beta chain sequence, with context. The data were taken from a study of blood T cell repertoires in COVID-19. Original data processing: The assay estimated nucleated cells by amplifying reference gene primers. TCRdb keeps only in-frame clones here, not all; method: immunoSEQ multiplex PCR. For V, J and clone size, that table is used; D and trimming come from the DNA. The data show about 150,000 clones, over 75% seen once. The clonotype originates from a woman aged 60-75 years with COVID-19, enrolled during active disease. Sample: peripheral blood.

The CDR3 DNA is TGTGCCAGCAGTTACTCAAGGGGCCTTTTTGGCACTGAAGCTTTCTTT. It specifies CASSYSRGLFGTEAFF. The V and J genes are TRBV6-5 and TRBJ1-1, with a weak D call TRBD1 (5 bases). CDR3 length: 16 residues. Per germline, CDR1 MNHEY and CDR2 SVGAGI. V was shortened by 0 bases and J by 4 bases, with 15 bases between the two germline ends.